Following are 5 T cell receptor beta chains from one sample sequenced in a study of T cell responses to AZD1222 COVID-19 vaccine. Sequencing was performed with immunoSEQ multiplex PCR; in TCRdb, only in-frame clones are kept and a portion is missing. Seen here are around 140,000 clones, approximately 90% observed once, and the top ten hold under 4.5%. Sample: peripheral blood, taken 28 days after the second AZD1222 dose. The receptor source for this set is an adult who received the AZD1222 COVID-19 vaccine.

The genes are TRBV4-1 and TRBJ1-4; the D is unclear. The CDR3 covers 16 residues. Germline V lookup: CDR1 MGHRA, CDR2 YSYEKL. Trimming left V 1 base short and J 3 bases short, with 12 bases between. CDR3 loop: CASSQGGAGSNEKLFF. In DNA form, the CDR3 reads TGCGCCAGCAGCCAAGGGGGAGCCGGGTCTAATGAAAAACTGTTTTTT.

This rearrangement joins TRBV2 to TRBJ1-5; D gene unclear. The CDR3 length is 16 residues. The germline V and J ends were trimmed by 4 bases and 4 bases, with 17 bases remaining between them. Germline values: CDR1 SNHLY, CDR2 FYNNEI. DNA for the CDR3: TGTGCCAGCAGTGCCAGACACTTCTTAGGGAATCAGCCCCAGCATTTT. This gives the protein CASSARHFLGNQPQHF.

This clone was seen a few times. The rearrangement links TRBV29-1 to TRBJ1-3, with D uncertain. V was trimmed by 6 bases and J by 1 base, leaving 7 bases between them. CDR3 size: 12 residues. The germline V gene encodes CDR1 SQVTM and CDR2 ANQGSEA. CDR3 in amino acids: CSVGMSGNTIYF. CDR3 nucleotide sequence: TGCAGCGTGGGGATGTCTGGAAACACCATATATTTT.

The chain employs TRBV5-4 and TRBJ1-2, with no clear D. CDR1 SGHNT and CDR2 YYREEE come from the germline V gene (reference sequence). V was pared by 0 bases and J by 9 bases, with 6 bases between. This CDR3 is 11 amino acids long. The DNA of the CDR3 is TGTGCCAGCAGCTTGGAAAGTCGCTACACCTTC. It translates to CASSLESRYTF.

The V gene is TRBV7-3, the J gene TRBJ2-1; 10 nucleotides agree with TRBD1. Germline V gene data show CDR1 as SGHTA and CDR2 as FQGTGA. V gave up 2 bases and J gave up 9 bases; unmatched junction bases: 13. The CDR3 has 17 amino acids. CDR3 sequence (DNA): TGTGCCAGCAGCTTATCCCCCCCGGACAGGGGGAACGGTGAGCAGTTCTTC. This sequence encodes CASSLSPPDRGNGEQFF.